This TCR beta chain was obtained from a study of blood T cell repertoires in COVID-19. Across the whole study: Collection of acute and convalescent COVID-19 samples took place in the United States, Italy and Spain. PBMCs, B-cell-depleted T cells, or T cells provided the cDNA or gDNA that made up the material.

The CDR3 extends over 16 amino acids. CDR1 and CDR2 (germline): MNHEY, SVGAGI. Trimming stripped 2 bases from V and 5 bases from J, with 15 bases between. Original data processing: Reference gene primer amplification gave estimated nucleated cell counts. Sequencing used immunoSEQ multiplex PCR; TCRdb keeps in-frame clones, though not all of them. Clonal size and the V and J genes are those of that table, whereas D and trimming came from the DNA. The data contain around 24,000 clones, over 70% of them singletons. What was sequenced was peripheral blood. This receptor was identified in a man older than 75 with active or convalescent COVID-19. The chain couples TRBV6-5 to TRBJ1-4, with D possibly being TRBD1 (6 bases). CDR3 amino acids: CASSYRGAGWNEKLFF. The CDR3 coding sequence is TGTGCCAGCAGTTACCGGGGGGCAGGATGGAATGAAAAACTGTTTTTT.